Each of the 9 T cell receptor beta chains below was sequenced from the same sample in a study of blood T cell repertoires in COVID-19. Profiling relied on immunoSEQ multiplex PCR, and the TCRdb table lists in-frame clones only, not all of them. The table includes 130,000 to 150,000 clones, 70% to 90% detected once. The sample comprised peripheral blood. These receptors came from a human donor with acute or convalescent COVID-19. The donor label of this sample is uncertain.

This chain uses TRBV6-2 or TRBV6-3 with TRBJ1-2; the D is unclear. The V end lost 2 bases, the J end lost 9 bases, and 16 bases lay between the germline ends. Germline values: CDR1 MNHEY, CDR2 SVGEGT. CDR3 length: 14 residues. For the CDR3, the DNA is TGTGCCAGCAGTTACCTAACCCAGTCGAGGAGCTACACCTTC. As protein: CASSYLTQSRSYTF.

CDR3 region: CASSFGLQETQYF. The CDR3 coding sequence is TGTGCCAGCAGTTTTGGACTACAAGAGACCCAGTACTTC. The genes are TRBV12-3 or TRBV12-4 and TRBJ2-5, with TRBD2 as a possible D gene (6 bases). Trimming stripped 3 bases from V and 2 bases from J, with 7 bases between. The CDR3 runs 13 residues.

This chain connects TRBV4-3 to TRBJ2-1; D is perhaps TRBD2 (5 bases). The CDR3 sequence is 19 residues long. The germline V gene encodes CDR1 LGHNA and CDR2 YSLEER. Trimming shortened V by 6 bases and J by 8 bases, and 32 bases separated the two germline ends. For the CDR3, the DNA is TGCGCCAGCAGTCGCCATTACGGAAGGACTCCCCAGGTTATGTATGAGCAGTTCTTC. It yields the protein CASSRHYGRTPQVMYEQFF.

CDR3 coding DNA: TGTGCCACAGCAGGGTTTTCAAAGAACACTGAAGCTTTCTTT. Amino acid sequence: CATAGFSKNTEAFF. V usage is TRBV6-5 and J usage is TRBJ1-1; a weak D match, TRBD1 (5 bases). Germline loops: CDR1 MNHEY, CDR2 SVGAGI. The CDR3 has 14 amino acids. The V gene lost 10 bases and the J gene lost 1 base, with 16 bases spanning the gap.

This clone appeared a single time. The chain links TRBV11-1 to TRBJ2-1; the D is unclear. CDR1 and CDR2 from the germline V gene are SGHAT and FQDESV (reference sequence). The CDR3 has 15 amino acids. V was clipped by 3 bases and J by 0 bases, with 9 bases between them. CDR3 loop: CASSFLASSYNEQFF. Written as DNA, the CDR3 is TGTGCCAGCAGCTTCCTTGCGAGCTCCTACAATGAGCAGTTCTTC.

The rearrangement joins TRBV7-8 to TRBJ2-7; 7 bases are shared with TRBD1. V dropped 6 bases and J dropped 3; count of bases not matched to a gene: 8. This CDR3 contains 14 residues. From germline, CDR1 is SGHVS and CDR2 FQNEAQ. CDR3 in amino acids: CASRATGKSYEQYF. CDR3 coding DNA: TGTGCCAGCAGAGCGACAGGGAAGAGCTACGAGCAGTACTTC.

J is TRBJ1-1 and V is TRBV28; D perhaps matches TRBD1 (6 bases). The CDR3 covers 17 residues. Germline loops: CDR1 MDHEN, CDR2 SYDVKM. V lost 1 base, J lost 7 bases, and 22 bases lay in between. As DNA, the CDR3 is TGTGCCAGCAGTTTATATATGGACACAGGGTCAGGAAGTGAAGCTTTCTTT. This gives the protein CASSLYMDTGSGSEAFF. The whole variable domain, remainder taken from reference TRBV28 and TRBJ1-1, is DVKVTQSSRYLVKRTGEKVFLECVQDMDHENMFWYRQDPGLGLRLIYFSYDVKMKEKGDIPEGYSVSREKKERFSLILESASTNQTSMYLCASSLYMDTGSGSEAFFGQGTRLTVV.

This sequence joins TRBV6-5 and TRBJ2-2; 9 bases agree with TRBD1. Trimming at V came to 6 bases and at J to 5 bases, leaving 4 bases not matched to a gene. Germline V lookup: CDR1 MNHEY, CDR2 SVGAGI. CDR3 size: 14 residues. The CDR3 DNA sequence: TGTGCCAGCAGACGCGGGACAGGGACCGGGGAGCTGTTTTTT. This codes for CASRRGTGTGELFF.

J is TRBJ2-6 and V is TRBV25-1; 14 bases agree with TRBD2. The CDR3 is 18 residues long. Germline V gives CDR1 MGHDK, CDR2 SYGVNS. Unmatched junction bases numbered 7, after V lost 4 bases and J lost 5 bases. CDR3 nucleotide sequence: TGTGCCAGCAGTGGTCGGACTAGCGGGGGGACTAGGGCCAACGTCCTGACTTTC. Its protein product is CASSGRTSGGTRANVLTF.